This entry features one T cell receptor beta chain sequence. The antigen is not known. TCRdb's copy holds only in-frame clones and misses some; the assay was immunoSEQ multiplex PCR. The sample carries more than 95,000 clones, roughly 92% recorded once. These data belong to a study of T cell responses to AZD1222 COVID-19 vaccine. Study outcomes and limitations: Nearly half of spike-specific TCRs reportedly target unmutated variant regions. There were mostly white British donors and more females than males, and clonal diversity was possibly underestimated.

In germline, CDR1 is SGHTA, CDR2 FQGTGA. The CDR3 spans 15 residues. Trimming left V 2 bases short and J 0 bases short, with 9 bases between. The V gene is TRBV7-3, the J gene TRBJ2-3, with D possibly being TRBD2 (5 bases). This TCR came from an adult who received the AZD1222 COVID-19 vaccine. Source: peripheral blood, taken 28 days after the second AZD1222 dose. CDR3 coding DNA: TGTGCCAGCAGCTTACGGGGATCTAGCACAGATACGCAGTATTTT. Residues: CASSLRGSSTDTQYF.